Listed here is a single TCR beta chain. The sample is drawn from a study of blood T cell repertoires in COVID-19. Only in-frame clones appear in the TCRdb table, and some are missing; sequencing was by immunoSEQ multiplex PCR. The repertoire holds about 72,000 clones, about nine tenths seen once, with 7% to 8.5% in the top ten. CDR1 and CDR2 (germline): SGHRS, YFSETQ. V shed 1 base and J shed 0 bases, with 7 bases lying between them. This CDR3 has 15 amino acids. Sequencing was performed on peripheral blood. The gene calls are TRBV5-1 and TRBJ2-2; D gene uncertain. This clonotype was obtained from a man aged 25 to 45 with acute or convalescent COVID-19. CDR3 residues: CASSLSSANTGELFF. DNA of the CDR3: TGCGCCAGCAGCTTGTCGTCGGCGAACACCGGGGAGCTGTTTTTT.